The 17 T cell receptor beta chains given below trace back to one sample, sequenced in a study of blood T cell repertoires in COVID-19. TCRdb's table, derived via immunoSEQ multiplex PCR, lists solely in-frame clones and lacks some. The sample carries some 180,000 clones, around four fifths recorded once. Material for sequencing was peripheral blood. These receptors all come from an elderly woman with COVID-19, enrolled during active disease.

This chain links TRBV18 with TRBJ1-1; D remains ambiguous. V was clipped by 1 base and J by 0 bases, with 9 bases between them. Germline CDR1 is KGHSH and CDR2 is LQKENI. The CDR3 runs 15 residues. CDR3 coding DNA: TGTGCCAGCTCACCACTGAATCAGATGAACACTGAAGCTTTCTTT. This encodes CASSPLNQMNTEAFF.

The chain carries TRBV9 and TRBJ2-5, with D possibly being TRBD2 (5 bases). Germline V gene sequence: CDR1 SGDLS, CDR2 YYNGEE. Trimming took 4 bases from V and 5 from J, leaving 15 bases between them. The CDR3 loop spans 14 amino acids. The DNA for the CDR3 is TGTGCCAGCAGCCCTATCGCGGGTAGTGAGACCCAGTACTTC. Its protein is CASSPIAGSETQYF.

This chain connects TRBV28 to TRBJ2-2; TRBD1 agrees at 7 bases. CDR1 and CDR2 (germline): MDHEN, SYDVKM. The CDR3 runs 15 residues. The ends lost 6 bases at V and 4 bases at J; junction bases unmatched: 8. CDR3 sequence: CASRTQQGTTGELFF. The DNA for the CDR3 is TGTGCCAGCAGAACCCAACAGGGGACCACCGGGGAGCTGTTTTTT.

J is TRBJ1-2 and V is TRBV7-2, with a weak D call TRBD1 (6 bases). V gave up 3 bases and J gave up 10 bases, with 21 bases separating them. The V gene's germline CDR1 is SGHTA and CDR2 FQGNSA. This CDR3 region has 15 residues. This CDR3 is CASSLVWGGESVYTF. The CDR3 DNA reads TGTGCCAGCAGCTTGGTTTGGGGGGGCGAATCCGTCTACACCTTC.

This chain joins TRBV2 and TRBJ1-6; no firm D call. The germline CDR1 and CDR2 sequences are SNHLY and FYNNEI. This CDR3 spans 14 amino acids. Deletions cut 6 bases from V and 8 bases from J, with 14 bases between. The CDR3: CASSQERGDSPLHF. The CDR3 nucleotides read TGTGCCAGCAGCCAGGAGCGCGGGGATTCACCCCTCCACTTT.

The J gene is TRBJ2-6, the V gene TRBV28; D is perhaps TRBD2 (6 bases). Germline CDR1 is MDHEN and CDR2 is SYDVKM. V lost 3 bases to trimming and J lost 0 bases, with 18 bases between them. This CDR3 contains 19 residues. The CDR3 DNA reads TGTGCCAGCAGTTTCGTCGCCGGGACTGACGACTCTGGGGCCAACGTCCTGACTTTC. It specifies CASSFVAGTDDSGANVLTF. The full variable domain, with the rest looked up from reference TRBV28 and TRBJ2-6, is DVKVTQSSRYLVKRTGEKVFLECVQDMDHENMFWYRQDPGLGLRLIYFSYDVKMKEKGDIPEGYSVSREKKERFSLILESASTNQTSMYLCASSFVAGTDDSGANVLTFGAGSRLTVL.

The table lists this clone with many counts. This specimen includes other DNA sequences encoding the same CDR3. The rearrangement joins TRBV7-3 to TRBJ2-3, with 7 positions matching TRBD2. This CDR3 comprises 15 residues. The junction had 3 bases not matched to a gene; V was cut back by 3 bases and J by 0 bases. CDR1 SGHTA and CDR2 FQGTGA come from the germline V gene. The CDR3 DNA reads as TGTGCCAGCAGCTTGACGGGGGGTAGCACAGATACGCAGTATTTT. Protein product: CASSLTGGSTDTQYF.

The chain combines TRBV24-1 with TRBJ2-7; D gene unclear. Germline lookup yields CDR1 KGHDR and CDR2 SFDVKD. The CDR3 extends over 14 amino acids. The V end lost 2 bases, the J end lost 6 bases, and 13 bases lay between the germline ends. CDR3 amino acids: CATSDSRRGVEQYF. CDR3 DNA sequence: TGTGCCACCAGTGATTCGCGAAGAGGCGTCGAGCAGTACTTC.

This chain joins TRBV5-1 and TRBJ1-1; the D gene is possibly TRBD1 (5 bases). The germline V and J ends were trimmed by 1 base and 5 bases, with 12 bases remaining between them. Germline lookup yields CDR1 SGHRS and CDR2 YFSETQ. The CDR3 is 14 amino acids. The CDR3 sequence is CASSLIGAGTEAFF. The CDR3, as DNA: TGCGCCAGCAGCTTGATTGGGGCCGGGACTGAAGCTTTCTTT.

The V and J genes are TRBV19 and TRBJ1-4, with D maybe TRBD1 (5 bases). V shed 1 base and J shed 5 bases, with 11 bases lying between them. Germline CDR1 LNHDA, CDR2 SQIVND (reference sequence). The CDR3 covers 15 residues. CDR3 protein: CASSIGGALNEKLFF. The CDR3 bases are TGTGCCAGTAGTATAGGCGGGGCCCTCAATGAAAAACTGTTTTTT.

In DNA form, the CDR3 reads TGTGCCAGCAGCCCTGAACCGAGATCCAATTCACCCCTCCACTTT. It translates to CASSPEPRSNSPLHF. The V gene is TRBV5-4, the J gene TRBJ1-6; no reliable D call. The V end lost 4 bases, the J end lost 7 bases, and 15 bases lay between the germline ends. Germline V CDR1 and CDR2: SGHNT, YYREEE (reference sequence). The CDR3 consists of 15 residues.

The rearrangement uses TRBV4-2 and TRBJ1-4; D is unresolved. The CDR3 has 16 amino acids. The ends were cut back, 0 bases at V and 4 bases at J, with 12 bases in the middle. CDR1 and CDR2 (germline): LGHNA, YNFKEQ. The CDR3 coding sequence is TGTGCCAGCAGCCAAGATGCGCGGGCTTTTAATGAAAAACTGTTTTTT. Translating gives CASSQDARAFNEKLFF.

This CDR3 is CSVELTSGSSYNEQFF. CDR3 DNA: TGCAGCGTTGAACTAACTAGCGGTAGCTCCTACAATGAGCAGTTCTTC. The chain joins TRBV29-1 to TRBJ2-1; the match to TRBD2 covers 8 bases. This CDR3 contains 16 residues. Germline V lookup: CDR1 SQVTM, CDR2 ANQGSEA. J lost 0 bases, V lost 2 bases, and 6 bases had no gene match.

The chain carries TRBV6-5 and TRBJ1-1; 7 bases are shared with TRBD1. V lost 6 bases, J lost 1 base, and 5 bases stayed unmatched. The germline CDR1 and CDR2 sequences are MNHEY and SVGAGI. This CDR3 contains 14 residues. CDR3 DNA sequence: TGTGCCAGCAGAGGGGGACAGACGAACACTGAAGCTTTCTTT. Residues: CASRGGQTNTEAFF.

This chain connects TRBV9 to TRBJ2-6, with D perhaps TRBD2 (5 bases). The CDR3 extends over 16 amino acids. In germline, CDR1 is SGDLS, CDR2 YYNGEE. The ends were cut back, 0 bases at V and 0 bases at J, with 7 bases in the middle. DNA of the CDR3: TGTGCCAGCAGCGTAGATCGGGACTCTGGGGCCAACGTCCTGACTTTC. Translating gives CASSVDRDSGANVLTF.

The rearrangement joins TRBV4-1 to TRBJ1-4; D is unclear. Germline CDR1 is MGHRA and CDR2 is YSYEKL. The CDR3 runs 15 residues. V was trimmed by 1 base and J by 5 bases, leaving 11 bases between them. This CDR3 is CASSQAGVLNEKLFF. CDR3 in DNA: TGCGCCAGCAGCCAAGCGGGAGTCCTGAATGAAAAACTGTTTTTT.

The J gene is TRBJ1-6, the V gene TRBV28; tentative D call: TRBD1 (5 bases). V was cut by 8 bases and J by 6 bases, with 14 bases left in between. Germline CDR1 and CDR2: MDHEN and SYDVKM. The length of the CDR3 is 14 residues. As DNA, the CDR3 is TGTGCCAGCCTTACCACAGGAATTAATTCACCCCTCCACTTT. Residues: CASLTTGINSPLHF.